This T cell receptor beta chain derives from a study of T cells after posttransplantation cyclophosphamide. On this clone itself: Its antigen is undetermined.

Notes on the study in general: Skin or GI-infiltrating T cells shared few TRB sequences with blood. Donor CD8+ memory clones often dominated recipient blood repertoires at later times. TRB clonality was highly associated with recipient CMV seropositivity and reactivation.

Cyclophosphamide on days +3 and +4 followed busulfan-fludarabine conditioning and a marrow graft. Assay used: immunoSEQ multiplex PCR; TCRdb lists only in-frame clones, some missing. The sample includes about 22,000 clones, about nine tenths seen only once; the top ten take about an eighth. Germline lookup yields CDR1 MDHEN and CDR2 SYDVKM. The CDR3 has 15 amino acids. V lost 3 bases to trimming and J lost 0 bases, with 9 bases between them. The V and J genes are TRBV28 and TRBJ2-1; D is perhaps TRBD2 (6 bases). Here the sequenced sample was PBMCs, taken after allogeneic stem cell transplant with posttransplant cyclophosphamide. The TCR comes from a female patient aged 25-40 years who received an allogeneic stem cell transplant from an unrelated donor, was CMV-positive, and had no GVHD. The graft donor may have given rise to some T cells. CDR3 region: CASSLEGLSYNEQFF. The CDR3 bases are TGTGCCAGCAGTTTGGAGGGCCTCTCCTACAATGAGCAGTTCTTC.